This section outlines one T cell receptor (beta chain) sequence together with its context. Its antigen is currently unknown. The junction differs from germline at one of its ends, possibly a read error. Germline assignment: CDR1 MNHNS and CDR2 SASEGT. The CDR3 is made up of 15 amino acids. These data are taken from a study of blood T cells in healthy people across ages. Findings and caveats of the study: The study lacked donor CMV status, which possibly confounded expanded clonotype changes. Diversity of TCR beta correlated strongly with naive T cell percentage.

A J-beta primer mix and a sample-barcoded 5' primer were used in a second PCR of roughly 7 to 12 cycles. The template-switch adaptor, which had 12 random nucleotides, put a tag on each cDNA molecule. TCRdb reanalysed the 5' RACE reads using MiXCR and keeps one entry per CDR3 protein. The data hold around 800,000 distinct CDR3 sequences, with less than 70% observed a single time. The sequencing input was blood. The chain has TRBV6-1 and TRBJ2-1, with D perhaps TRBD1 or TRBD2 (7 bases each). This clonotype was obtained from an elderly man in good health. The CDR3 region is CASRQQGRDYNEQFF. The CDR3 region has the DNA TGCGCCAGCAGACAACAGGGGAGGGATTACAATGAGCAGTTCTTC.